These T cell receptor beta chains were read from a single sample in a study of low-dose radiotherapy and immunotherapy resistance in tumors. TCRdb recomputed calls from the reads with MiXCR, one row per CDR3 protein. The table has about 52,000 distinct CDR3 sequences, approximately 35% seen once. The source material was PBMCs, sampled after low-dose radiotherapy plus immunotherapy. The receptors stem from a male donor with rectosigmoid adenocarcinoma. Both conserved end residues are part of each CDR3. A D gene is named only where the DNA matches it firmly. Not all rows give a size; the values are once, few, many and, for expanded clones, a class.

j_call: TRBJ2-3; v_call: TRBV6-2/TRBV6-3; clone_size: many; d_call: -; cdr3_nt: TGTGCCAGCAGTTACGGCGGGGGCAGAGATACGCAGTATTTT; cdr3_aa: CASSYGGGRDTQYF
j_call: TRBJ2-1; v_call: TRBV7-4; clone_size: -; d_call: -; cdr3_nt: TGTGCCAGCATGCCCCGGGTTGTCGGTGAGCAGTTCTTC; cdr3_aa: CASMPRVVGEQFF
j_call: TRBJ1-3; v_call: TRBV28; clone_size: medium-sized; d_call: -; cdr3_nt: TGTGCCAGCCTACAAAACACCATATATTTT; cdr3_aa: CASLQNTIYF
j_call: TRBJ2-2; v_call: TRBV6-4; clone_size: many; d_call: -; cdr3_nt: TGTGCCAGCAGTGACTCGGTGAACACCGGGGAGCTGTTTTTT; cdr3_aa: CASSDSVNTGELFF
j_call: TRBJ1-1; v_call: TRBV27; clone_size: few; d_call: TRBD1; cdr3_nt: TGTGCCAGCAAGCTCCCAGGGCAGGGGGCGGGCACTGAAGCTTTCTTT; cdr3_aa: CASKLPGQGAGTEAFF
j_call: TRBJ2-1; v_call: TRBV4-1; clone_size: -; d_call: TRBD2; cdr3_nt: TGCGCCAGCAGCCAAGTCGACTTAGGACTAGCGGGATACAATGAGCAGTTCTTC; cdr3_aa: CASSQVDLGLAGYNEQFF
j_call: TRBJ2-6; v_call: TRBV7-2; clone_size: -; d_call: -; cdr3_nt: TGTGCCAGCAGCTTAGCGGACGGCCCCTCTGGGGCCAACGTCCTGACTTTC; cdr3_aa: CASSLADGPSGANVLTF
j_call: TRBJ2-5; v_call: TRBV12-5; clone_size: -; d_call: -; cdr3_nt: TGTGCTAGTGGTTTGCTCCCCGCCGGAGGGCAAGAGACCCAGTACTTC; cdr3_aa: CASGLLPAGGQETQYF
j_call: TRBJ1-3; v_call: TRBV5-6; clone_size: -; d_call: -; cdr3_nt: TGTGCCAGCAGCTTGGTGCGGGGGTTCTCTGGAAACACCATATATTTT; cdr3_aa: CASSLVRGFSGNTIYF
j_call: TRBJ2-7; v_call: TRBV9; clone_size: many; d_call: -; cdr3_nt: TGTGCCAGCAGCGTTACGGGAGTCAAGGACGAGCAGTACTTC; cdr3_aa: CASSVTGVKDEQYF
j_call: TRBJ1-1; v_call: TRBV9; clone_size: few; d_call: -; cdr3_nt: TGTGCCAGCAGCGCCGCTACCTTGGGGGACACTGAAGCTTTCTTT; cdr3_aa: CASSAATLGDTEAFF
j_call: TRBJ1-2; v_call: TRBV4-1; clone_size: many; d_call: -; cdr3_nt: TGCGCCAGCAGCCAAGATAATTCCAATAACTATGGCTACACCTTC; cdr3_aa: CASSQDNSNNYGYTF
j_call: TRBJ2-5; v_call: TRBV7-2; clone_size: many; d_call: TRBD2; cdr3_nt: TGTGCCAGCAGGGCGACTAGCGGGTACCAAGAGACCCAGTACTTC; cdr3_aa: CASRATSGYQETQYF
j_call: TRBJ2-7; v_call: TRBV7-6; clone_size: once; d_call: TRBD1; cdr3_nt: TGTGCCAGCAGCTTAGATCGCTCGAATTACGGGACAGCAAACTCCTACGAGCAGTACTTC; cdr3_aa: CASSLDRSNYGTANSYEQYF
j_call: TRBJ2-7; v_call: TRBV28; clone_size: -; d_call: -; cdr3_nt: TGTGCCAGCAGTTCCGACACACCCGAGCAGTACTTC; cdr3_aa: CASSSDTPEQYF
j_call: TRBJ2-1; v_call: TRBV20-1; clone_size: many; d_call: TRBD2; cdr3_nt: TGCAGTGCTATGAGTAGCGGGAAGTACAATGAGCAGTTCTTC; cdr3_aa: CSAMSSGKYNEQFF
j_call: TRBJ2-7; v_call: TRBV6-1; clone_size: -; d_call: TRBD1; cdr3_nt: TGTGCCATCCACTCAGCCGGGACAGGCGTTTACGAGCAGTACTTC; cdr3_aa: CAIHSAGTGVYEQYF
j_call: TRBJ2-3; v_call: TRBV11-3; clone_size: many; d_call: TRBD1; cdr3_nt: TGTGCCAGCAGCACCGGACAGGGGGCCAACACAGATACGCAGTATTTT; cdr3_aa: CASSTGQGANTDTQYF
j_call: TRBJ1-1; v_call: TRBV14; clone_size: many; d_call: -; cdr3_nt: TGTGCCAGCAGCCAAGCCTCGGATAGAGCTGAAGCTTTCTTT; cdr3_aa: CASSQASDRAEAFF
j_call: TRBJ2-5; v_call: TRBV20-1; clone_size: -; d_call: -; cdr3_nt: TGCAGTGCTAGAAGTTGGGGGGAAGAGACCCAGTACTTC; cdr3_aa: CSARSWGEETQYF